This T cell receptor (beta chain) emerged from a study of cytomegalovirus exposure and HLA in healthy donors. Overall study: An earlier analysis found 110 million or so unique TCR beta sequences from around 180 million T cells.

Whole-study results and caveats: What a later analysis showed was that several of the most significant clusters appeared linked to common viral pathogens.

PCR used 60 Vbeta primers and 13 Jbeta primers. Sequencing used immunoSEQ multiplex PCR; TCRdb keeps in-frame clones, though not all of them. The sample lists about 200,000 clones, 70% to 85% seen once, with about 1.5% in the top ten. Comment on this clone: Antigen unknown.

The clonotype comes from a man over 45 in good health and CMV-seronegative. What was sequenced was PBMCs.

The CDR3 loop is CASSLVPGQGIEQYF. The CDR3 DNA is TGCGCCAGCAGCTTGGTGCCGGGACAGGGTATCGAGCAGTACTTC. The rearrangement uses TRBV5-1 and TRBJ2-7, with 9 nucleotides matching TRBD1. Germline assignment: CDR1 SGHRS and CDR2 YFSETQ. The trim removed 0 bases at V and 6 bases at J, leaving 7 bases unmatched. There are 15 residues in the CDR3.